What follows are 32 T cell receptor beta chains derived from one specimen sequenced in a study of early T cells in non-severe SARS-CoV-2 infection. TCRdb reanalysed the 5' RACE reads using MiXCR and keeps one entry per CDR3 protein. The sample records more than 65,000 distinct CDR3 sequences, 9.5% to 15% being singletons. Sequencing was performed on whole blood. The receptors here all came from an adult who was a healthcare worker with PCR-confirmed SARS-CoV-2 infection or an uninfected control (not recorded which).

Ten or more counts support this clonotype. The chain recombines TRBV12-3 or TRBV12-4 with TRBJ1-5; weak D call: TRBD1 (5 bases). V was cut by 3 bases and J by 0 bases, with 9 bases left in between. This CDR3 region has 15 residues. CDR3 amino acids: CASSLGGDSNQPQHF. In DNA form, the CDR3 reads TGTGCCAGCAGTTTGGGAGGGGATAGCAATCAGCCCCAGCATTTT.

This chain joins TRBV29-1 and TRBJ1-2, with TRBD1 matching 9 bases. With 5 bases clipped from V and 2 bases from J, the junction kept 6 bases outside the gene matches. The CDR3 contains 14 residues. Looked up from germline, CDR1 is SQVTM and CDR2 is ANQGSEA. The CDR3: CSVWGQGGNYGYTF. CDR3 bases: TGCAGCGTTTGGGGACAGGGTGGGAACTATGGCTACACCTTC. The full variable domain, its missing parts supplied by reference TRBV29-1 and TRBJ1-2, is SAVISQKPSRDICQRGTSLTIQCQVDSQVTMMFWYRQQPGQSLTLIATANQGSEATYESGFVIDKFPISRPNLTFSTLTVSNMSPEDSSIYLCSVWGQGGNYGYTFGSGTRLTVV.

This clonotype was observed at least ten times. The V and J genes are TRBV2 and TRBJ2-5; 9 bases align to TRBD2. CDR1 and CDR2 from the germline V gene are SNHLY and FYNNEI. This CDR3 spans 15 amino acids. V lost 2 bases and J lost 5; bases outside the gene matches: 6. CDR3 protein: CASSEIAGVLETQYF. The CDR3 DNA reads TGTGCCAGCAGTGAAATAGCGGGAGTCTTGGAGACCCAGTACTTC.

This clonotype was counted many times. The V call is TRBV29-1, the J call TRBJ2-3; 9 nucleotides align to TRBD2. J was trimmed by 3 bases and V by 1 base; bases with no gene match: 8. Per the germline V gene, CDR1 is SQVTM and CDR2 is ANQGSEA. This CDR3 is built from 16 residues. CDR3: CSVEGTRSGGTDTQYF. The CDR3 DNA follows: TGCAGCGTTGAAGGGACGAGGAGCGGGGGGACAGATACGCAGTATTTT.

The chain employs TRBV28 and TRBJ2-1; the match to TRBD2 covers 13 bases. Germline lookup yields CDR1 MDHEN and CDR2 SYDVKM. V was pared by 4 bases and J by 9 bases, with 15 bases of the junction left unmatched. The CDR3 runs 18 residues. CDR3 sequence reads: CASSSAPLLAGGPSEQFF. DNA of the CDR3: TGTGCCAGCAGTTCCGCGCCCTTACTAGCGGGAGGGCCGAGTGAGCAGTTCTTC.

This clonotype was observed a handful of times. V gene TRBV2 combines with J gene TRBJ2-2; D gene ambiguous. This CDR3 contains 16 residues. Germline CDR1 SNHLY, CDR2 FYNNEI. V lost 1 base and J lost 0, with 9 bases in between. The CDR3 DNA follows: TGTGCCAGCAGTGAAGTGAGCCCTACGAACACCGGGGAGCTGTTTTTT. This encodes CASSEVSPTNTGELFF. The full variable domain, rest sourced from reference TRBV2 and TRBJ2-2, is EPEVTQTPSHQVTQMGQEVILRCVPISNHLYFYWYRQILGQKVEFLVSFYNNEISEKSEIFDDQFSVERPDGSNFTLKIRSTKLEDSAMYFCASSEVSPTNTGELFFGEGSRLTVL.

This clonotype was seen a handful of times. V gene TRBV7-2 combines with J gene TRBJ2-7, with D hard to call. The CDR3 runs to 12 residues. The germline V and J ends were trimmed by 1 base and 10 bases, with 11 bases remaining between them. Germline lookup yields CDR1 SGHTA and CDR2 FQGNSA. The CDR3 DNA sequence: TGTGCCAGCAGCTTAGATGAAATGGAACAGTACTTC. Protein: CASSLDEMEQYF.

The rearrangement uses TRBV18 and TRBJ2-7; 8 bases align to TRBD1. There are 14 residues in the CDR3. In germline, CDR1 is KGHSH, CDR2 LQKENI. V dropped 1 base and J dropped 2; count of bases not matched to a gene: 1. This chain's CDR3 is CASSPLTGAYEQYF. In nucleotides, the CDR3 is TGTGCCAGCTCACCACTGACAGGGGCCTACGAGCAGTACTTC.

At least ten counts were recorded for this clonotype. The gene calls are TRBV6-5 and TRBJ1-2; D remains ambiguous. Trimming took 2 bases from V and 3 from J, leaving 10 bases between them. This CDR3 contains 14 residues. From germline, CDR1 is MNHEY and CDR2 SVGAGI. CDR3: CASSYGARYYGYTF. DNA of the CDR3: TGTGCCAGCAGTTACGGAGCCAGATACTATGGCTACACCTTC.

The chain carries TRBV4-2 and TRBJ2-7; D is possibly TRBD1 or TRBD2 (5 bases each). The CDR3 is made up of 15 amino acids. Germline V gene sequence: CDR1 LGHNA, CDR2 YNFKEQ. V lost 4 bases and J lost 3, with 16 bases in between. The CDR3 DNA reads TGTGCCAGCAGCCCCGGGCTGGCAGGGAGCTACGAGCAGTACTTC. This codes for CASSPGLAGSYEQYF.

The chain has TRBV3-2 and TRBJ1-4; the table's D call of TRBD1 was not tested on the DNA. TRBV3-2 is a pseudogene. CDR3 length equals 14 residues. The CDR3 is CASSQGQRRGKLFF. The CDR3 DNA sequence: TGTGCCAGCAGCCAGGGACAGCGGAGAGGAAAACTGTTTTTT.

This clonotype was seen more than once but under ten times. V and J are TRBV29-1 and TRBJ2-5; 15 positions match TRBD2. J gave up 5 bases and V 3 bases, and 22 bases lay outside the gene matches. This CDR3 contains 21 residues. Germline V CDR1 and CDR2: SQVTM, ANQGSEA. In nucleotides, the CDR3 is TGCAGCGTTGATGGACTAGCGGGAGGGGACCCTAGCCCGAGACCTTTCGAGACCCAGTACTTC. Amino acids: CSVDGLAGGDPSPRPFETQYF.

This clonotype was recorded many times. The chain is built from TRBV5-1 and TRBJ1-1, with D perhaps matching TRBD1 (5 bases). Trimming shortened V by 0 bases and J by 0 bases, and 12 bases separated the two germline ends. The CDR3 totals 16 residues. In germline, CDR1 is SGHRS, CDR2 YFSETQ. CDR3 nucleotides: TGCGCCAGCAGCTTGGGGACACGAAACATGAACACTGAAGCTTTCTTT. Protein: CASSLGTRNMNTEAFF.

There are many counts of this clonotype. This chain connects TRBV6-5 to TRBJ2-5; 9 positions match TRBD1. The J segment lost 5 bases and the V segment lost 4 bases, leaving 5 bases of the junction unmatched. The CDR3 loop spans 14 amino acids. Per the germline V gene, CDR1 is MNHEY and CDR2 is SVGAGI. CDR3 sequence (DNA): TGTGCCAGCAGTTCCTTGGACAGGGGTGAGACCCAGTACTTC. Amino acids: CASSSLDRGETQYF.

This clonotype was seen ten or more times. The genes are TRBV12-3 or TRBV12-4 and TRBJ2-1; D is uncertain. V was trimmed by 7 bases and J by 1 base, leaving 11 bases between them. This CDR3 is 14 amino acids long. This chain's CDR3 is CASKATGSYNEQFF. The DNA for the CDR3 is TGTGCCAGCAAAGCGACGGGTTCCTACAATGAGCAGTTCTTC.

This clonotype was observed many times. The chain is built from TRBV7-9 and TRBJ1-1; D is ambiguous. Germline lookup yields CDR1 SEHNR and CDR2 FQNEAQ (reference sequence). With 1 base removed from V and 11 bases from J, the gap between germline ends came to 8 bases. This CDR3 has 11 residues. The DNA of the CDR3 is TGTGCCAGCAGCTTAGGACAAGCGGCTTTCTTT. It codes for CASSLGQAAFF.

This clonotype was recorded many times. The J gene is TRBJ2-5, the V gene TRBV28, with D perhaps TRBD2 (6 bases). The CDR3 is made up of 16 amino acids. The V end lost 7 bases, the J end lost 7 bases, and 25 bases lay between the germline ends. CDR1 is MDHEN, CDR2 SYDVKM, per germline. In DNA form, the CDR3 reads TGTGCCAGCACCCCAGGCGCGCGGGACCTCCCCTGGACCCAGTACTTC. Encoded protein: CASTPGARDLPWTQYF. The whole variable domain, filled in from reference TRBV28 and TRBJ2-5, reads DVKVTQSSRYLVKRTGEKVFLECVQDMDHENMFWYRQDPGLGLRLIYFSYDVKMKEKGDIPEGYSVSREKKERFSLILESASTNQTSMYLCASTPGARDLPWTQYFGPGTRLLVL.

This clonotype was found many times. The chain carries TRBV10-3 and TRBJ2-1; 8 bases are a match to TRBD2. V was clipped by 3 bases and J by 5 bases; unmatched bases: 0. The CDR3 sequence is 13 residues long. Looked up from germline, CDR1 is ENHRY and CDR2 is SYGVKD. The CDR3 DNA is TGTGCCATCAGTGAACTAGCGGACAATGAGCAGTTCTTC. Protein product: CAISELADNEQFF.

This clonotype was counted a few times. The gene calls are TRBV27 and TRBJ1-2; unclear D gene. Looked up from germline, CDR1 is MNHEY and CDR2 is SMNVEV (reference sequence). The CDR3 consists of 15 residues. Trimming took 6 bases from V and 4 from J, leaving 18 bases between them. DNA for the CDR3: TGTGCCAGCAGCTCGACCAGTGTAGGAGGCTATGGCTACACCTTC. Protein product: CASSSTSVGGYGYTF.

The table lists this clonotype with many counts. The CDR3 sequence: CSVAQGVNNEQFF. In nucleotides, the CDR3 is TGCAGCGTTGCCCAGGGAGTCAACAATGAGCAGTTCTTC. The V and J genes are TRBV29-1 and TRBJ2-1, with D perhaps matching TRBD1 or TRBD2 (5 bases each). CDR3 length: 13 residues. The germline V and J ends were trimmed by 4 bases and 5 bases, with 12 bases remaining between them. CDR1 is SQVTM and CDR2 is ANQGSEA in the germline V gene.

This clonotype was seen ten or more times. This chain links TRBV12-5 with TRBJ2-7, with a weak D call TRBD1 (5 bases). The germline gives CDR1 LGHNT, CDR2 FRNRAP. The V and J ends lost 0 bases and 0 bases respectively, with 18 bases between them. CDR3 size: 18 residues. CDR3 nucleotides: TGTGCTAGTGGTTTGGTACCAACGACAGCGCAACCCTCCTACGAGCAGTACTTC. Amino acid sequence: CASGLVPTTAQPSYEQYF.

In its sample, this clonotype was seen many times. The J gene is TRBJ2-5, the V gene TRBV6-1; the D gene is possibly TRBD1 (6 bases). V dropped 1 base and J dropped 5 bases, with 14 bases sitting between them. CDR3 size: 15 residues. CDR1 MNHNS and CDR2 SASEGT come from the germline V gene. DNA of the CDR3: TGTGCCAGCAGTGAAGAGTACCAGGGGTGGGAGACCCAGTACTTC. This encodes CASSEEYQGWETQYF.

In this sample, this clonotype turned up a few times. The chain has TRBV28 and TRBJ2-7; D possibly matches TRBD1 or TRBD2 (5 bases each). The CDR3 has 15 amino acids. The germline V and J ends were trimmed by 3 bases and 6 bases, with 18 bases remaining between them. Germline CDR1 MDHEN, CDR2 SYDVKM. The CDR3 reads CASSFEGRGSLEQYF. The CDR3 DNA is TGTGCCAGCAGTTTCGAGGGACGAGGTTCTCTCGAGCAGTACTTC.

This clonotype was counted a few times. The junction departs from the called germline gene at one end, perhaps through a read error. V and J are TRBV5-5 and TRBJ1-1; 7 bases agree with TRBD1. CDR1 is SGHKS, CDR2 YYEKEE, per germline (reference sequence). This CDR3 region has 15 residues. The CDR3, as DNA: TGTGCCAGCAGCCCAAGACAGGGCATGAACACTGAAGTTTTCTTT. Protein sequence: CASSPRQGMNTEVFF.

This sequence joins TRBV12-3 or TRBV12-4 and TRBJ2-4; tentatively, D is TRBD1 or TRBD2 (6 bases each). CDR3 length: 13 residues. V lost 1 base and J 7 bases, leaving 8 bases between the germline ends. CDR3: CASSLGGANIQYF. CDR3 nucleotide sequence: TGTGCCAGCAGTTTAGGGGGGGCGAACATTCAGTACTTC.

The chain joins TRBV11-2 to TRBJ1-2; possibly TRBD1 for D (5 bases). The CDR3 has 15 amino acids. V dropped 1 base and J dropped 0 bases, with 9 bases sitting between them. Germline values: CDR1 SGHAT, CDR2 FQNNGV. The CDR3, as DNA: TGTGCCAGCAGCTTAGGATCGGGGCCTAACTATGGCTACACCTTC. It specifies CASSLGSGPNYGYTF.

CDR3 protein: CASSPYLAGVGDEQFF. For the CDR3, the DNA is TGTGCCAGCAGTCCCTACCTAGCGGGAGTCGGGGATGAGCAGTTCTTC. The chain is built from TRBV6-2 or TRBV6-3 and TRBJ2-1, with TRBD2 identical over 10 bases. Germline-derived CDR1 and CDR2 are MNHEY and SVGEGT. Trimming removed 5 bases from V and 8 bases from J; junction bases left unmatched: 12. The length of the CDR3 is 16 residues.

This clonotype has a count of ten or more. This chain uses TRBV2 with TRBJ1-3, with a possible D match to TRBD1 (6 bases). There are 14 residues in the CDR3. Trimming removed 3 bases from V and 1 base from J, with 7 bases in between. The V gene's germline CDR1 is SNHLY and CDR2 FYNNEI. This CDR3 reads CASSEGASGNTIYF. DNA for the CDR3: TGTGCCAGCAGTGAGGGGGCGTCTGGAAACACCATATATTTT.

Regarding this clonotype: Possible read error: a much larger clone is one base away. The chain links TRBV6-5 to TRBJ2-7, with a tentative D call TRBD1 (6 bases). The CDR3 consists of 13 residues. V gave up 6 bases and J gave up 8 bases, with 17 bases separating them. CDR1 and CDR2 (germline): MNHEY, SVGAGI. CDR3 in DNA: TGTGCCAGCAGCCAAGGACAGTTATACAAGCAGTACTTC. Encoded protein: CASSQGQLYKQYF.

This clonotype was found a few times. The chain joins TRBV19 to TRBJ2-7, with D perhaps being TRBD1 or TRBD2 (6 bases each). Germline assignment: CDR1 LNHDA and CDR2 SQIVND (reference sequence). The ends were cut back, 9 bases at V and 6 bases at J, with 21 bases in the middle. This CDR3 has 14 residues. The CDR3 here is CARNPTGAPGEQYF. DNA of the CDR3: TGTGCCAGAAATCCCACGGGGGCCCCCGGCGAGCAGTACTTC.

V is TRBV29-1 and J is TRBJ2-3; D is unclear. CDR3 size: 11 residues. Germline-derived CDR1 and CDR2 are SQVTM and ANQGSEA. V was clipped by 4 bases and J by 4 bases, with 6 bases between them. The CDR3 region has the DNA TGCAGCGTTGCAGAACCAGATACGCAGTATTTT. Amino acid sequence: CSVAEPDTQYF.

This clonotype was counted many times. This chain uses TRBV6-6 with TRBJ1-2; D not certain. In germline, CDR1 is MNHNY, CDR2 SVGAGI (reference sequence). There are 14 residues in the CDR3. Between the trimmed V and J ends, which lost 3 bases and 4 bases, there was a span of 12 bases. CDR3 in DNA: TGTGCCAGCAGTTATGTCCGTGGATCCTATGGCTACACCTTC. This gives the protein CASSYVRGSYGYTF.